Included here is one T cell receptor (beta chain) sequence, with context. Antigen: not known. The data derive from a study of T cell responses to AZD1222 COVID-19 vaccine. The study, taken as a whole, reports: Spike-specific TCR repertoires showed rising breadth and depth after two AZD1222 doses. Among spike-specific TCRs, nearly half reportedly target unmutated variant regions. Seropositive status at baseline applied to only six AZD1222 recipients. It was only after the peak T cell response that any repertoires were sampled.

Trimming pared 0 bases from V and 5 bases from J, leaving 6 bases between. The length of the CDR3 is 13 residues. The V gene's germline CDR1 is SGDLS and CDR2 YYNGEE. The protocol was immunoSEQ multiplex PCR, while the TCRdb copy is restricted to in-frame clones and leaves out a portion. The data show around 140,000 clones, about 91% seen once. This chain joins TRBV9 and TRBJ1-5; D unclear. The TCR was taken from an adult in good health. The sample in question was peripheral blood, obtained on day 0 of AZD1222 vaccination. This CDR3 reads CASSVGMDQPQHF. In DNA form, the CDR3 reads TGTGCCAGCAGCGTAGGGATGGATCAGCCCCAGCATTTT.